This T cell receptor beta chain derives from a study of control samples from healthy donors and cancer patients (dated by TCRdb to the early 2020s). To prepare the library, the immunoSEQ multiplex PCR assay was applied. In its TCRdb copy, this immuneACCESS table keeps in-frame sequences only and misses some clones. Where compared with another copy, unresolved V genes explain less than half of these, and the others have no known cause. For this sample the table gives around 160,000 clones, of which roughly 93% were detected only once. The ten largest clones capture 4.5% to 6% of the sample. The germline V gene gives CDR1 as SGHAT and CDR2 as FQNNGV. Trimming costs V 3 bases and J 3 bases, and their ends lie 11 bases apart. The CDR3 measures 14 amino acids from cysteine to phenylalanine. The CDR3 DNA has 42 bases and is translated from base 1. This clone was seen a single time. What antigen it recognizes has not been identified. Base qualities are not recorded, but no much larger clone differs from it by a single base.

Sequenced sample: blood. The V and J segments used are TRBV11-2 and TRBJ1-1; TRBD1 is a weak D gene call, 6 bases matching. The sequence derives from a man aged 18 to 29 in good health. DNA sequence: TGTGCCAGCAGCTTGACAGGTCGAGACACTGAAGCTTTCTTT. The translation is CASSLTGRDTEAFF.